The clone carrying this T cell receptor (beta chain) has a handful of counts. The target antigen is unknown. Researchers ran the PCR with 60 Vbeta and 13 Jbeta primers. Profiled with immunoSEQ multiplex PCR; TCRdb holds only in-frame clones, not every one. The table records under 95,000 clones, 60% to 80% of them present only once. This specimen belongs to a study of cytomegalovirus exposure and HLA in healthy donors. Study-level results: Prior analysis indicated that the majority of TCR beta V segments exhibited productivity approximately 87% or approximately 30% of the time. It was likely that a cluster of highly shared sequence variants was a sequencing artifact. The study recorded 150 to 200 TCR beta chains that were cytomegalovirus-associated.

V lost 4 bases, J lost 3 bases, and 10 bases lay in between. Germline values: CDR1 MNHNS, CDR2 SASEGT. This CDR3 has 13 residues. The chain couples TRBV6-1 to TRBJ2-7; D call uncertain. The sample consisted of PBMCs. This TCR came from a boy aged 10-17 years in good health and CMV-seronegative. The CDR3 DNA reads as TGTGCCAGCAGTGGGTACAGCAACTACGAGCAGTACTTC. This translates into CASSGYSNYEQYF.